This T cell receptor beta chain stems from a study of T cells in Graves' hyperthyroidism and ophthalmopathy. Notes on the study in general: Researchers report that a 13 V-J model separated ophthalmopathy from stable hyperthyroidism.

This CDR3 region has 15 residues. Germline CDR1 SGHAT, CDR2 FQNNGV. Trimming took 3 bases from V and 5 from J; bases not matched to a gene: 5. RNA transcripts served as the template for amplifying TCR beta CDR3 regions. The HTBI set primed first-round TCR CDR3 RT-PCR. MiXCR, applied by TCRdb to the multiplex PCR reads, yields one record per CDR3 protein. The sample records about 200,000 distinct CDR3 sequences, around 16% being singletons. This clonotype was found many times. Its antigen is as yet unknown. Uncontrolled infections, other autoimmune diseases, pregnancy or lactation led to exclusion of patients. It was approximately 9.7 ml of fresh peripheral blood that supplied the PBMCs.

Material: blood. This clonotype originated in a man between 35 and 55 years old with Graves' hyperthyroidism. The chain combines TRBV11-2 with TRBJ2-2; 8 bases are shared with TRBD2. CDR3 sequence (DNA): TGTGCCAGCAGCTTTTCCGCGGGGGGTACCGGGGAGCTGTTTTTT. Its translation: CASSFSAGGTGELFF.